The rows below give T cell receptor beta chains drawn from one sample of a study of CD8 T cells in Susac syndrome. A single record per CDR3 protein comes from TCRdb applying MiXCR to the immunoSEQ multiplex PCR reads. Altogether 200,000 or so distinct CDR3 sequences are present, around 95% being singletons, with the ten largest covering approximately 0.16%. Input material: CD8+ T cells from PBMCs. The receptors were gathered from a human donor with Susac syndrome. Each CDR3 is given with its conserved first and last residue. Fields, in order: D gene, V gene, CDR3 length, J gene, clone size, CDR3 DNA, CDR3 protein. A D gene is named only where the DNA matches it firmly. Expanded clones are given a class, and other clones once, few, many or no size at all.

>.|TRBV6-6|15|TRBJ2-7|.
TGTGCCAGCAGTTATAAGGCGGGAAGCTCCTACGAGCAGTACTTC
CASSYKAGSSYEQYF
>TRBD2|TRBV3-1|15|TRBJ2-3|few
TGTGCCAGCAGCCAAGATCGAGCGGGGACAGATACGCAGTATTTT
CASSQDRAGTDTQYF
>.|TRBV20-1|12|TRBJ2-7|.
TGCAGTGCTAGGCTCCTTACGCGAGAGCAGTACTTC
CSARLLTREQYF
>TRBD1|TRBV6-6|14|TRBJ1-5|.
TGTGCCACCTTGACAGGGGATAGCAATCAGCCCCAGCATTTT
CATLTGDSNQPQHF
>.|TRBV4-1|17|TRBJ2-4|.
TGCGCCAGCAGCCAACCCCACGTCGGTGCAGCCAAAAACATTCAGTACTTC
CASSQPHVGAAKNIQYF
>TRBD1|TRBV12-3/TRBV12-4|15|TRBJ1-5|.
TGTGCCAGGGACCGACAGGGGGCGAGCAATCAGCCCCAGCATTTT
CARDRQGASNQPQHF
>TRBD1|TRBV15|16|TRBJ1-4|.
TGTGCCACCAGCAGTGTCCGGGACAGGCCTTATGAAAAACTGTTTTTT
CATSSVRDRPYEKLFF
>.|TRBV6-1|14|TRBJ1-5|.
TGTGCCAGCAGTGAGTCGGGGCACAATCAGCCCCAGCATTTT
CASSESGHNQPQHF
>.|TRBV2|14|TRBJ1-1|few
TGTGCCAGCAGTGGGGCCGGGGTGAACACTGAAGCTTTCTTT
CASSGAGVNTEAFF
>.|TRBV2|16|TRBJ2-1|.
TGTGCCAGCACTAGGACATTGCTAGCGACCTACAATGAGCAGTTCTTC
CASTRTLLATYNEQFF
>.|TRBV5-6|16|TRBJ1-2|.
TGTGCCAGCAGCTGGGTTGACAGCAACCTTAACTATGGCTACACCTTC
CASSWVDSNLNYGYTF
>TRBD2|TRBV4-1|17|TRBJ2-1|.
TGCGCCAGCAGCCAAGACGGTCTCGGCGGGAGCTACAATGAGCAGTTCTTC
CASSQDGLGGSYNEQFF
>.|TRBV30|11|TRBJ1-1|.
TGTGCCTGGGTTGAGAACACTGAAGCTTTCTTT
CAWVENTEAFF
>TRBD2|TRBV6-5|15|TRBJ2-1|.
TGTGCCAGCAGCCTACAGGGGACTAGCGGTTATGAGCAGTTCTTC
CASSLQGTSGYEQFF
>.|TRBV9|16|TRBJ2-7|.
TGTGCCAGCAGCGTCGGACAGTTCTTCACCTCCTACGAGCAGTACTTC
CASSVGQFFTSYEQYF
>.|TRBV7-9|11|TRBJ2-7|.
TGTGCCAGCAGTAATCCAGACGAGCAGTACTTC
CASSNPDEQYF
>.|TRBV20-1|15|TRBJ2-2|.
TGCAGTGCTAGAGAGAATAGCGTAAACACCGGGGAGCTGTTTTTT
CSARENSVNTGELFF
>TRBD1|TRBV28|18|TRBJ1-3|.
TGTGCCAGCAGTCGGACAGGGGGCACAATTAGCTCTGGAAACACCATATATTTT
CASSRTGGTISSGNTIYF
>TRBD1|TRBV6-5|15|TRBJ1-2|once
TGTGCCAGCAGTGCCGGGACAGGGAATAACTATGGCTACACCTTC
CASSAGTGNNYGYTF
>.|TRBV3-1|12|TRBJ2-1|.
TGTGCCAGCAGCGCCCCCGTTAGTGAGCAGTTCTTC
CASSAPVSEQFF
>TRBD2|TRBV29-1|14|TRBJ2-3|.
TGCAGCGTTGATTTAGCGGGAGGCACAGATACGCAGTATTTT
CSVDLAGGTDTQYF
>.|TRBV5-1|14|TRBJ1-1|.
TGCGCCAGCAGGGCCGCGAGGGGCTTCACTGAAGCTTTCTTT
CASRAARGFTEAFF
>.|TRBV28|14|TRBJ1-1|.
TGTGCCAGCAGTCCGCCCGGGGCCCACACTGAAGCTTTCTTT
CASSPPGAHTEAFF
>.|TRBV2|15|TRBJ1-5|.
TGTGCCAGCAGTGAAGCGGGGGGATCCAATCAGCCCCAGCATTTT
CASSEAGGSNQPQHF
>TRBD2|TRBV24-1|15|TRBJ2-5|.
TGTGCCACCAGTGAGGCCGGGACTAGAGAAGAGACCCAGTACTTC
CATSEAGTREETQYF
>.|TRBV28|13|TRBJ1-1|once
TGTGCCAGCAGGGGTCGAGTTAACACTGAAGCTTTCTTT
CASRGRVNTEAFF
>TRBD1|TRBV29-1|15|TRBJ2-1|once
TGCAGCGTTGATTCCAGCGGACAGGGTTTGGAGGAGCAGTTCTTC
CSVDSSGQGLEEQFF
>.|TRBV9|14|TRBJ2-7|.
TGTGCCAGCAGCGTAGCCGACAAAAGCTACGAGCAGTACTTC
CASSVADKSYEQYF
>.|TRBV3-1|16|TRBJ1-1|.
TGTGCCAGCAGCCAACAAGGTCTCAGGGAGAACACTGAAGCTTTCTTT
CASSQQGLRENTEAFF
>.|TRBV7-8|13|TRBJ2-7|.
TGTGCCAGCAGCTCGTCGGCTACCTACGAGCAGTACTTC
CASSSSATYEQYF
>.|TRBV12-3/TRBV12-4|13|TRBJ2-1|.
TGTGCCAGCAGTCCCGACCCGTCAAGGAAGCAGTTCTTC
CASSPDPSRKQFF
>.|TRBV9|15|TRBJ2-3|.
TGTGCCAGCAGCGAGGAGGGGATTACCACAGATACGCAGTATTTT
CASSEEGITTDTQYF
>TRBD1|TRBV20-1|13|TRBJ1-2|.
TGCAGTGCGTTCAACAGGGGAGACTATGGCTACACCTTC
CSAFNRGDYGYTF
>TRBD2|TRBV19|14|TRBJ2-7|.
TGTGCCAGTAGTCCGGGACTAGCAGGGAACGAGCAGTACTTC
CASSPGLAGNEQYF
>.|TRBV7-9|13|TRBJ2-1|.
TGTGCCAGCAGCTTAGTCAGCTACAATGAGCAGTTCTTC
CASSLVSYNEQFF
>.|TRBV18|15|TRBJ1-2|.
TGTGCCAGCTCACGGATACTGCAGGGTTCGGATGGCTACACCTTC
CASSRILQGSDGYTF
>.|TRBV20-1|13|TRBJ2-4|.
TGCAGTGCTAGTCCGGAAGCCAAAAACATTCAGTACTTC
CSASPEAKNIQYF
>TRBD1|TRBV6-1|15|TRBJ2-1|.
TGTGCCAGCAGTGAAGGGACAGGCTCCTACAATGAGCAGTTCTTC
CASSEGTGSYNEQFF
>.|TRBV5-1|13|TRBJ1-2|.
TGCGCCAGCAGCTTGGACAGTCAATATGGCTACACCTTC
CASSLDSQYGYTF
>TRBD2|TRBV28|15|TRBJ2-1|.
TGTGCCAGCAGAGCGGGAGTTCTCCCCTACAATGAGCAGTTCTTC
CASRAGVLPYNEQFF
>.|TRBV5-6|15|TRBJ2-6|.
TGTGCCAGCAGTTCTGCCCTCTCTGGGGCCAACGTCCTGACTTTC
CASSSALSGANVLTF
>.|TRBV19|16|TRBJ2-7|.
TGTGCCAGTAGTATTACATTTGGGACTTCGTTCTACGAGCAGTACTTC
CASSITFGTSFYEQYF
>.|TRBV7-9|12|TRBJ2-7|once
TGTGCCAGCAAGTCTGGGGGCGGCGAGCAGTACTTC
CASKSGGGEQYF
>TRBD1|TRBV15|14|TRBJ1-2|.
TGTGCCACCAGCGGAACCAGGACAGGGGAAGGCTACACCTTC
CATSGTRTGEGYTF
>TRBD2|TRBV13|17|TRBJ2-3|.
TGTGCCAGCAGCCCCAATCTACGGGGGGAATTCACAGATACGCAGTATTTT
CASSPNLRGEFTDTQYF
>.|TRBV29-1|10|TRBJ2-5|.
TGCAGCGTTAATGGGGAGACCCAGTACTTC
CSVNGETQYF
>.|TRBV3-1|13|TRBJ2-7|.
TGTGCCAGCAGCCCAGACAATTCCTACGAGCAGTACTTC
CASSPDNSYEQYF
>.|TRBV20-1|12|TRBJ1-5|.
TGCAGTGCTAGTGAAGGGGAACAGCCCCAGCATTTT
CSASEGEQPQHF
>TRBD2|TRBV12-3/TRBV12-4|16|TRBJ2-3|.
TGTGCCAGCATCCTTCCTAGCGGGAAAGAAGCAGATACGCAGTATTTT
CASILPSGKEADTQYF
>TRBD1|TRBV30|15|TRBJ1-6|.
TGTGCCTGGAGGCCCCGGACAGGGAGTGGGACACCCCTCCACTTT
CAWRPRTGSGTPLHF
>TRBD1|TRBV29-1|13|TRBJ1-1|.
TGCAGCGTTGAGCCAGGGGGGAACACTGAAGCTTTCTTT
CSVEPGGNTEAFF
>.|TRBV5-6|11|TRBJ2-7|once
TGTGCCAGCAGCTTTGGACACGAGCAGTACTTC
CASSFGHEQYF
>TRBD2|TRBV7-9|16|TRBJ2-5|.
TGTGCCAGCAGTTCTAGACTAGCGGGAGTCGCCGAGACCCAGTACTTC
CASSSRLAGVAETQYF
>TRBD1|TRBV30|20|TRBJ1-5|.
TGTGCCTGGAGTGTACGGAGGTGGGACAGGGGTGGGAATAGCAATCAGCCCCAGCATTTT
CAWSVRRWDRGGNSNQPQHF
>TRBD2|TRBV7-9|16|TRBJ2-2|.
TGTGCCAGCAGCTCGGGACTAGCGGGAGACACCGGGGAGCTGTTTTTT
CASSSGLAGDTGELFF
>.|TRBV12-3/TRBV12-4|13|TRBJ1-2|.
TGTGCCAGCAGCAGAGGGCAGTTACATGGCTACACCTTC
CASSRGQLHGYTF
>.|TRBV12-3/TRBV12-4|13|TRBJ2-1|.
TGTGCCAGCAGTTTATCTAGTGGGGGTGAGCAGTTCTTC
CASSLSSGGEQFF
>.|TRBV6-5|12|TRBJ1-4|.
TGTGCCAGCAGTTCCGAAAATGAAAAACTGTTTTTT
CASSSENEKLFF
>.|TRBV9|13|TRBJ2-7|.
TGTGCCAGCAGCGTAGGGTCCCTAACTGAGCAGTACTTC
CASSVGSLTEQYF